A single sample is the source of the 16 T cell receptor beta chains below, sequenced in a study of CD8+CD57+ T cells in acquired aplastic anemia. CD8+CD57+ cell expansion, shown by flow cytometry, had occurred in the patients selected for sequencing. TCR beta VDJ combinations and CDR3 sequences were profiled from genomic DNA. TCRdb analysed the reads with MiXCR anew, one entry per CDR3 protein. The table lists approximately 300,000 distinct CDR3 sequences, about three fifths of them singletons. Sequences were obtained from sorted CD4+, CD8+, or CD8+CD57+ T cells (not recorded which) from PBMCs. The receptors shown here come from a human donor with aplastic anemia.

V is TRBV19 and J is TRBJ2-7; the D is unclear. Germline lookup yields CDR1 LNHDA and CDR2 SQIVND (reference sequence). Trimming stripped 3 bases from V and 2 bases from J, with 8 bases between. This CDR3 spans 13 amino acids. The CDR3 DNA follows: TGTGCCAGTAGTATGGGCAAGCCCTACGAGCAGTACTTC. Its translation: CASSMGKPYEQYF.

The V and J genes are TRBV7-9 and TRBJ2-1; TRBD2 matches at 7 bases. After removal of 5 bases from V and 12 bases from J, the junction contained 7 bases not matched to a gene. CDR3 length: 12 amino acids. Germline-derived CDR1 and CDR2 are SEHNR and FQNEAQ (reference sequence). The CDR3 sequence: CASSATPGGQFF. As DNA, the CDR3 is TGTGCCAGCAGCGCGACGCCGGGGGGGCAGTTCTTC.

This clonotype occurred a few times. The chain has TRBV24-1 and TRBJ2-1; 8 nucleotides align to TRBD2. The junction had 10 bases not matched to a gene; V was cut back by 7 bases and J by 9 bases. The CDR3 consists of 14 residues. Germline V gives CDR1 KGHDR, CDR2 SFDVKD. This chain's CDR3 is CATSVSGSSIEQFF. In DNA form, the CDR3 reads TGTGCCACCAGCGTCAGCGGGAGTTCCATTGAGCAGTTCTTC.

The chain is built from TRBV2 and TRBJ2-5; D gene uncertain. V gave up 4 bases and J gave up 11 bases, with 2 bases separating them. The germline CDR1 and CDR2 sequences are SNHLY and FYNNEI. The CDR3 runs to 8 residues. The CDR3 sequence: CASSVQYF. The CDR3 DNA follows: TGTGCCAGCAGTGTACAGTACTTC.

The gene calls are TRBV2 and TRBJ2-5; D not resolved. The germline V gene has CDR1 SNHLY and CDR2 FYNNEI. Between the trimmed V and J ends, which lost 10 bases and 5 bases, there was a span of 11 bases. The CDR3 length is 11 residues. The CDR3 sequence: CATKTRETQYF. CDR3 coding DNA: TGTGCCACCAAAACCCGGGAGACCCAGTACTTC. The complete variable domain, with remaining parts taken from reference TRBV2 and TRBJ2-5, reads EPEVTQTPSHQVTQMGQEVILRCVPISNHLYFYWYRQILGQKVEFLVSFYNNEISEKSEIFDDQFSVERPDGSNFTLKIRSTKLEDSAMYFCATKTRETQYFGPGTRLLVL.

This clonotype was detected only a few times. The CDR3 here is CSVDFRGVPGNEQFF. The CDR3 DNA reads as TGCAGCGTCGACTTTAGGGGTGTGCCAGGCAATGAGCAGTTCTTC. The chain carries TRBV29-1 and TRBJ2-1, with D tentatively TRBD1 (5 bases). CDR1 is SQVTM and CDR2 is ANQGSEA in the germline V gene. V was cut by 6 bases and J by 6 bases, with 21 bases left in between. The CDR3 spans 15 residues.

For the CDR3, the DNA is TGTGCCAGCAGACGATGGGCCGGGGGGCGGCAAGAGACCCAGTACTTC. It translates to CASRRWAGGRQETQYF. The V and J genes are TRBV7-9 and TRBJ2-5; D is possibly TRBD2 (7 bases). Between the trimmed V and J ends, which lost 6 bases and 2 bases, there was a span of 19 bases. This CDR3 has 16 amino acids. Germline-derived CDR1 and CDR2 are SEHNR and FQNEAQ (reference sequence).

This clonotype was counted at least ten times. The chain links TRBV19 to TRBJ1-1; D not certain. Germline lookup yields CDR1 LNHDA and CDR2 SQIVND (reference sequence). Deletions cut 6 bases from V and 5 bases from J, with 16 bases between. The length of the CDR3 is 14 residues. CDR3 sequence reads: CASSLGLASTEAFF. The CDR3, as DNA: TGTGCCAGTAGCCTAGGGTTGGCTTCGACTGAAGCTTTCTTT.

This clonotype was counted ten times or more. The rearrangement uses TRBV10-3 and TRBJ1-3; D unclear. The germline CDR1 and CDR2 sequences are ENHRY and SYGVKD. Trimming shortened V by 1 base and J by 4 bases, and 8 bases separated the two germline ends. CDR3 length: 14 residues. CDR3 coding DNA: TGTGCCATCAGTGAGTTTATGGGAGGAAACACCATATATTTT. As protein: CAISEFMGGNTIYF.

This clonotype showed up just a few times. Given a much more abundant clone one base away, this may be a read error. Likely a read error: the CDR3 ends without its conserved phenylalanine or tryptophan. This chain uses TRBV6-5 with TRBJ2-3; maybe TRBD1 (6 bases). CDR1 is MNHEY and CDR2 is SVGAGI in the germline V gene. Trimming removed 0 bases at V and 5 bases at J, with 6 bases between. The CDR3 extends over 13 amino acids. The CDR3: CASSYSRGDTQYL. CDR3 nucleotides: TGTGCCAGCAGTTACTCCAGGGGAGATACGCAGTATCTT.

The V call is TRBV5-4, the J call TRBJ2-1, with unresolved D. With 4 bases removed from V and 10 bases from J, the gap between germline ends came to 12 bases. The CDR3 is made up of 12 amino acids. Looked up from germline, CDR1 is SGHNT and CDR2 is YYREEE (reference sequence). The CDR3 region has the DNA TGTGCCAGCAGCCCCTCCCCCGGGGAGCAGTTCTTC. It specifies CASSPSPGEQFF. Drawing the rest from reference TRBV5-4 and TRBJ2-1, the complete variable domain is ETGVTQSPTHLIKTRGQQVTLRCSSQSGHNTVSWYQQALGQGPQFIFQYYREEENGRGNFPPRFSGLQFPNYSSELNVNALELDDSALYLCASSPSPGEQFFGPGTRLTVL.

The CDR3 DNA reads TGTGCCAGCAGCACCGGGACAAACTATGGCTACACCTTC. Translated: CASSTGTNYGYTF. This rearrangement joins TRBV9 to TRBJ1-2; D may be TRBD1 (6 bases). Germline V gene data show CDR1 as SGDLS and CDR2 as YYNGEE. Trimming stripped 4 bases from V and 2 bases from J, with 9 bases between. The CDR3 loop spans 13 amino acids. Supplemented by reference TRBV9 and TRBJ1-2, the full variable domain reads DSGVTQTPKHLITATGQRVTLRCSPRSGDLSVYWYQQSLDQGLQFLIQYYNGEERAKGNILERFSAQQFPDLHSELNLSSLELGDSALYFCASSTGTNYGYTFGSGTRLTVV.

This chain joins TRBV19 and TRBJ2-2; the match to TRBD1 covers 9 bases. The CDR3 has 16 amino acids. The germline CDR1 and CDR2 sequences are LNHDA and SQIVND (reference sequence). With 3 bases clipped from V and 0 bases from J, the junction kept 2 bases outside the gene matches. CDR3 residues: CASSMGTGTNTGELFF. CDR3 sequence (DNA): TGTGCCAGTAGTATGGGGACAGGGACGAACACCGGGGAGCTGTTTTTT.

The V gene is TRBV20-1, the J gene TRBJ2-3; 7 nucleotides align to TRBD2. This CDR3 is built from 14 residues. From germline, CDR1 is DFQATT and CDR2 SNEGSKA (reference sequence). V dropped 6 bases and J dropped 1; count of bases not matched to a gene: 7. This CDR3 is CSARAGLRTDTQYF. The CDR3 bases are TGCAGTGCACGAGCGGGACTCCGCACAGATACGCAGTATTTT.

This clonotype was counted ten times or more. The V and J genes are TRBV19 and TRBJ1-1; D remains unclear. This CDR3 contains 14 residues. V was pared by 4 bases and J by 1 base, with 10 bases between. CDR1 and CDR2 from the germline V gene are LNHDA and SQIVND (reference sequence). The CDR3 here is CASSTRPQNTEAFF. The CDR3 coding sequence is TGTGCCAGTAGTACCCGCCCGCAGAACACTGAAGCTTTCTTT.

This clonotype was counted a single time. This may come from a read error, since a much larger clone is one base off. Lacking the conserved final phenylalanine or tryptophan, this CDR3 likely reflects a read error. The chain has TRBV20-1 and TRBJ2-5; D is uncertain. CDR3 size: 11 residues. Trimming cost V 7 bases and J 2 bases, with 8 bases left between them. Looked up from germline, CDR1 is DFQATT and CDR2 is SNEGSKA (reference sequence). CDR3 DNA sequence: TGCAGTGTCCAGGTACAAGAGACCCAGTACTCC. This translates into CSVQVQETQYS.